A single TCR beta chain is shown here with its context. What it binds is not known. The CDR3 is 15 amino acids. Germline CDR1 reads MNHEY; CDR2 reads SVGAGI. This entry is derived from a study of monozygotic twins with inflammatory bowel disease. General observations from the study: Versus healthy twins, IBD patients showed fewer clonotypes shared with others, especially with disease activity. Inverse Simpson values showed less TCRbeta diversity in IBD patients than in their healthy co-twins.

Each TCR library consumed about 3,800 ng of total RNA. UMIs that included a 6-nucleotide sample barcode were added by template switching, which took place during cDNA synthesis. TCRdb re-called the 5' RACE reads and shows each CDR3 protein once, DNA omitted. The repertoire table contains 190,000 or so distinct CDR3 sequences. The TCR was taken from a human donor with ulcerative colitis or Crohn's disease, or a healthy co-twin of an affected twin (not recorded which). This rearrangement joins TRBV6-5 to TRBJ2-5. Sequencing used blood. This CDR3 is CASSHLWGSQETQYF.